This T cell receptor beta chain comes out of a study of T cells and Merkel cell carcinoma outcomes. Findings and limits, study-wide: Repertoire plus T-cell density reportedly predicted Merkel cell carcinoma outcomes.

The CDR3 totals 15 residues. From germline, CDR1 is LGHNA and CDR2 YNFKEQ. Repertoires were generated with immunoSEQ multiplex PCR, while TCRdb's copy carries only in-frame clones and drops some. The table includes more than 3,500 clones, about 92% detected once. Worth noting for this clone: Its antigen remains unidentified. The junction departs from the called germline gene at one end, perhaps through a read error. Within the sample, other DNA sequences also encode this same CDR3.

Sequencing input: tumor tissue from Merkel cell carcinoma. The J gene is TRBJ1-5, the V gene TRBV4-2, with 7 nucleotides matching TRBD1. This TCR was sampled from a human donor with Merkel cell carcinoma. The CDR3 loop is CASSQGQGDHQPQHF. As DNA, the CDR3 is TGTGCTAGCAGCCAAGGCCAGGGGGATCATCAGCCCCAGCATTTT.